A selection of T cell receptor beta chains follows, all from one sample in a study of control samples from healthy donors and cancer patients. Generated by immunoSEQ multiplex PCR, the TCRdb table keeps only in-frame clones and is missing some. The repertoire consists of about 110,000 clones, with about nine tenths occurring once and the leading ten covering under 4.5%. Sequencing was performed on blood. The origin of the receptors is a human donor in good health. The donor label of this sample is uncertain. Both conserved end residues are part of each CDR3.

CDR3 protein	V gene	J gene
CASSLTGPRQPQHF	TRBV7-2	TRBJ1-5
CASSLPGQGWQYF	TRBV11-2	TRBJ2-7
CSVGQGLNTEAFF	TRBV29-1	TRBJ1-1
CASSPSTVNTEAFF	TRBV9	TRBJ1-1
CASSLAGDTIYF	TRBV5-1	TRBJ1-3
CASSLVGGMNTGELFF	TRBV11-2	TRBJ2-2
CASSLAGQGGYGYTF	TRBV5-1	TRBJ1-2
CASSLKERTRDEQYF	TRBV5-6	TRBJ2-7
CASSLSGRSAFF	TRBV28	TRBJ1-1
CASSLQPGSNYGYTF	TRBV18	TRBJ1-2
CASGIGWSTDTQYF	TRBV6-5	TRBJ2-3
CASEMTSGDYNEQFF	TRBV6-5	TRBJ2-1
CASRGDSLGNQPQHF	TRBV6-5	TRBJ1-5
CASSRQGVSNQPQHF	TRBV10-2	TRBJ1-5
CASSLSGVRRSSYNEQFF	TRBV5-1	TRBJ2-1
CASSITGSGLASYGYTF	TRBV3-1/TRBV3-2	TRBJ1-2
CASSPPGGGDTGELFF	TRBV4-2	TRBJ2-2
CAWSYGQVSNQPQHF	TRBV30	TRBJ1-5
CASLRGPGREKLFF	TRBV2	TRBJ1-4
CASRGGLIGADTQYF	TRBV5-1	TRBJ2-3
CASSGGQRNTEAFF	TRBV2	TRBJ1-1
CASSSWGLDEDTQYF	TRBV5-1	TRBJ2-3
CASSYADPRGNEQYF	TRBV5-5	TRBJ2-7
CASSSPRGGTGKLFF	TRBV7-9	TRBJ1-4
CASSLVMNTEAFF	TRBV5-4	TRBJ1-1
CATSDSTSGGTQYF	TRBV24-1	TRBJ2-3
CASSEGAHGYTF	TRBV19	TRBJ1-2
CSVEGPGSSYEQYF	TRBV29-1	TRBJ2-7
CASSEAGAETQYF	TRBV2	TRBJ2-5
CASSVRGDTQYF	TRBV2	TRBJ2-3
CASSPQGDGYGYTF	TRBV18	TRBJ1-2
CASSLLDVNEQFF	TRBV11-3	TRBJ2-1
CASSDPSGSYGYTF	TRBV19	TRBJ1-2
CASSGILHQPQHF	TRBV10-2	TRBJ1-5
CASSSPGYGGNSPLHF	TRBV7-9	TRBJ1-6
CASSAGQPTTNEKLFF	TRBV5-1	TRBJ1-4
CARSLALGQWDQPQHF	TRBV7-5	TRBJ1-5
CASSPLGRGDQPQHF	TRBV18	TRBJ1-5
CASSSRQGTGEAFF	TRBV7-9	TRBJ1-1
CASSVQGGDGYTF	TRBV5-1	TRBJ1-2
CASSGGWYLTYNEQFF	TRBV5-6	TRBJ2-1
CASSLRGLGTYEQYF	TRBV27	TRBJ2-7
CASSLLGSGFSNQPQHF	TRBV7-8	TRBJ1-5
CASSLADHSYEQYF	TRBV11-2	TRBJ2-7
CAISEGNSGNTIYF	TRBV10-3	TRBJ1-3
CASSFDRANEKLFF	TRBV6-5	TRBJ1-4
CASSSGDRNTEAFF	TRBV5-1	TRBJ1-1
CASSIQAGGTQYF	TRBV19	TRBJ2-5
CASSSGQNPTGELFF	TRBV28	TRBJ2-2
CASSQDSRGEREQFF	TRBV3-1/TRBV3-2	TRBJ2-1
CASSVQGGGNQPQHF	TRBV28	TRBJ1-5
CAWSRTGPYEQYF	TRBV30	TRBJ2-7
CASRGQGWDQPQHF	TRBV19	TRBJ1-5
CASSKGGTEGYTF	TRBV21-1	TRBJ1-2
CATSDLGDYTF	TRBV24-1	TRBJ1-2